This T cell receptor (beta chain) was obtained from a study of early T cells in non-severe SARS-CoV-2 infection. Study-wide context: Sequenced material consisted of bulk RNA (from unsorted whole blood), and chains were unpaired. Whole-study findings and limits: VDJdb-based annotation leaned toward anti-spike CD8 responses and missed private and CD4 specificities.

Germline CDR1 reads MDHEN; CDR2 reads SYDVKM. This CDR3 has 15 amino acids. V gave up 2 bases and J gave up 8 bases, with 16 bases separating them. Researchers tagged individual cDNA molecules with unique molecular identifiers. From the 5' RACE reads, TCRdb called clonotypes with MiXCR, one entry per CDR3 protein. The sample has 60,000 to 75,000 distinct CDR3 sequences, around 12% seen once. Comments on this clonotype: The antigen is unknown.

This chain connects TRBV28 to TRBJ2-1; TRBD1 is a possible D gene (6 bases). The receptor was isolated from an adult who was a healthcare worker with PCR-confirmed SARS-CoV-2 infection or an uninfected control (not recorded which). What was sequenced was whole blood. In DNA form, the CDR3 reads TGTGCCAGCAGTTTAGAGGGTTACAGGGCGTATGAGCAGTTCTTC. It codes for CASSLEGYRAYEQFF.